Sequencing of this T cell receptor beta chain was carried out in a study of CD8+CD57+ T cells in acquired aplastic anemia. Genomic DNA was employed as the template in profiling TCR beta VDJ and CDR3. In TCRdb, the reads were re-called with MiXCR into one record per CDR3 protein. The sample records over 150,000 distinct CDR3 sequences, about 70% being singletons. Germline trimming cut 2 bases from V and 3 bases from J; bases unmatched to any gene: 5. The germline V gene encodes CDR1 WSHSY and CDR2 SAAADI. The length of the CDR3 is 16 residues. Selection for sequencing was limited to patients who had shown CD8+CD57+ cell expansion by flow cytometry.

Sequenced material: sorted CD4+, CD8+, or CD8+CD57+ T cells (not recorded which) from PBMCs. The rearrangement links TRBV10-2 to TRBJ2-2, with 8 bases fitting TRBD1. The clonotype originates from a human donor with aplastic anemia. CDR3 DNA: TGCGCCAGCAGTGAGGCCACAGGGGGGTACACCGGGGAGCTGTTTTTT. It specifies CASSEATGGYTGELFF.